This T cell receptor (beta chain) was recovered during a study of blood T cell repertoires in COVID-19. Looking at the study overall: Sites in the United States, Italy and Spain provided acute and convalescent COVID-19 samples. The cDNA or gDNA used as material had been derived from T cells, B-cell-depleted T cells, or PBMCs.

In the original processing: Cell counts per sample came from amplifying reference gene primers. Data came from immunoSEQ multiplex PCR; TCRdb stores just in-frame clones and leaves some out. The V and J calls and clone size were taken over from that table, and D and trimming were inferred from the DNA. The sample shows approximately 230,000 clones, 65% to 80% of them seen only once. From germline, CDR1 is LNHDA and CDR2 SQIVND (reference sequence). V was trimmed by 0 bases and J by 1 base, leaving 9 bases between them. The CDR3 extends over 15 amino acids. This sequence originates from a middle-aged woman with active or convalescent COVID-19. The sequencing input was peripheral blood. The chain combines TRBV19 with TRBJ2-5; D might be TRBD2 (5 bases). The CDR3 region is CASSIEVAPQETQYF. The CDR3 DNA follows: TGTGCCAGTAGTATAGAAGTAGCGCCCCAAGAGACCCAGTACTTC.